What follows describes a single T cell receptor beta chain. Antigen: not known. The data belong to a study of blood T cells in healthy people across ages. The germline V gene encodes CDR1 MGHDK and CDR2 SYGVNS. The junction had 7 bases not matched to a gene; V was cut back by 3 bases and J by 7 bases. The CDR3 has 15 residues. Samples each yielded at least 5 micrograms of total RNA. Study-level findings and limits: Comparison with aged donors showed that long-lived donors had more naive CD4+ cells and higher diversity. Age advanced and TCR beta diversity per million T cells fell, roughly linearly.

With a J-beta primer mix and a sample-barcoded 5' primer, a second PCR ran roughly 6 to 11 cycles. TCRdb ran MiXCR on the 5' RACE reads and lists one entry per CDR3 protein. The table records about 640,000 distinct CDR3 sequences, about 53% of them present only once. This TCR was sampled from a man in his 60s in good health. The chain couples TRBV25-1 to TRBJ2-2, with TRBD1 matching over 8 bases. Sequenced material: blood. CDR3 sequence (DNA): TGTGCCAGCAGTGAGTTGGACAGGGCGGACGGGGAGCTGTTTTTT. Translated, it gives CASSELDRADGELFF.